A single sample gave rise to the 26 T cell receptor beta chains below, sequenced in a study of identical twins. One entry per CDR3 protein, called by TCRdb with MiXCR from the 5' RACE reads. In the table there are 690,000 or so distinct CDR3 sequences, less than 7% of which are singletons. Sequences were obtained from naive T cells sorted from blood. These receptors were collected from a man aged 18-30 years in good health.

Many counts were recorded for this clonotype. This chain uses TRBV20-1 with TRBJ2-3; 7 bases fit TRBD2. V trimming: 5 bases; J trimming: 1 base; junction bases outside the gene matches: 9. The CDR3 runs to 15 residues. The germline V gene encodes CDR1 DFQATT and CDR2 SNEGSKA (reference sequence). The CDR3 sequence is CSAGPPSGGTDTQYF. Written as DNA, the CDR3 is TGCAGTGCTGGGCCCCCGAGCGGGGGCACAGATACGCAGTATTTT.

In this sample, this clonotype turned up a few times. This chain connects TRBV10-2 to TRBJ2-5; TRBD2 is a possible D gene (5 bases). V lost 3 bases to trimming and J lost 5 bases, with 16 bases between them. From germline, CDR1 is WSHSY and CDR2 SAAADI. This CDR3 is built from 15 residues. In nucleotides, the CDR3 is TGCGCCAGCAGTGAACTCCAGCTTCGGGGTGAGACCCAGTACTTC. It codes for CASSELQLRGETQYF.

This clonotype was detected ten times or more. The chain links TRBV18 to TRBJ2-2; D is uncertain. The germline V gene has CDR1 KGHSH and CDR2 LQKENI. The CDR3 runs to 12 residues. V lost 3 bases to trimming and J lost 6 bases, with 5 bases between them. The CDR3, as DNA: TGTGCCAGCTCACCTGATGCCGGGGAGCTGTTTTTT. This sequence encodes CASSPDAGELFF.

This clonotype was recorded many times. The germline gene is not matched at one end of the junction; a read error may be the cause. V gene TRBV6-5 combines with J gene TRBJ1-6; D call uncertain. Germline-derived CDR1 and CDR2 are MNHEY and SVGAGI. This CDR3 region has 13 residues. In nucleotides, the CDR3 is TGTGCCAGCAGTGACTCTGCCGGGACACCCCTCCACTTT. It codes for CASSDSAGTPLHF.

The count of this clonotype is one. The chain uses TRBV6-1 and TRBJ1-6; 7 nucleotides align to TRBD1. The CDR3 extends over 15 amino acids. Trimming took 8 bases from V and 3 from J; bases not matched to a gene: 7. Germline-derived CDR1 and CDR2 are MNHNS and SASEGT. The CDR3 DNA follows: TGTGCCAGCTCCTTCGACAGGGACTATAATTCACCCCTCCACTTT. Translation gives CASSFDRDYNSPLHF.

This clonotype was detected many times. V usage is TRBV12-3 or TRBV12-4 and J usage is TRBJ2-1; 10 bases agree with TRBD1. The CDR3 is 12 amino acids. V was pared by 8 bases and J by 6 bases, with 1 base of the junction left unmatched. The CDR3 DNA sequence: TGTGCCAGCGGACAGGGGGTCAATGAGCAGTTCTTC. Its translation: CASGQGVNEQFF.

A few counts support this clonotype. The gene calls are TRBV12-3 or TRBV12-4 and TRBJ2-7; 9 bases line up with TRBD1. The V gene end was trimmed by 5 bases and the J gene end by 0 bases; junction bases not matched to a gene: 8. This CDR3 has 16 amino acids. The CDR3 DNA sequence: TGTGCCAGCAGTAGAACAGGGGGCCCATCCTCCTACGAGCAGTACTTC. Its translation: CASSRTGGPSSYEQYF.

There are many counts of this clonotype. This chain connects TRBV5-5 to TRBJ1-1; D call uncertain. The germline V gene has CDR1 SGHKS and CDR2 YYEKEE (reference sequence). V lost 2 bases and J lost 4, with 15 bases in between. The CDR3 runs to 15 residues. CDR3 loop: CASSFNRLQGTEAFF. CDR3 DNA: TGTGCCAGCAGCTTCAACCGCCTCCAAGGCACTGAAGCTTTCTTT.

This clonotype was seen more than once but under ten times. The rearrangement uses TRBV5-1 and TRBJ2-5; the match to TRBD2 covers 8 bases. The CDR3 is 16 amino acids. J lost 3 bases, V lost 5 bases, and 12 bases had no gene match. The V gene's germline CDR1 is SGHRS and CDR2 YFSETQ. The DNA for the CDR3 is TGCGCCAGCAGGGGAGCGGGAGTAAGGTCGGAAGAGACCCAGTACTTC. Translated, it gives CASRGAGVRSEETQYF. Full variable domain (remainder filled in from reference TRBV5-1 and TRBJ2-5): KAGVTQTPRYLIKTRGQQVTLSCSPISGHRSVSWYQQTPGQGLQFLFEYFSETQRNKGNFPGRFSGRQFSNSRSEMNVSTLELGDSALYLCASRGAGVRSEETQYFGPGTRLLVL.

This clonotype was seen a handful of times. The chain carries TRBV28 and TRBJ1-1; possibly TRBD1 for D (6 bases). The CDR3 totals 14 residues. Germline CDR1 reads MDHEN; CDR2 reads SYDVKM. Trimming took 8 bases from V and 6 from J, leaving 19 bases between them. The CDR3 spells CASESGAGASEAFF. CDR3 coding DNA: TGTGCCAGCGAGAGCGGGGCAGGGGCTTCTGAAGCTTTCTTT.

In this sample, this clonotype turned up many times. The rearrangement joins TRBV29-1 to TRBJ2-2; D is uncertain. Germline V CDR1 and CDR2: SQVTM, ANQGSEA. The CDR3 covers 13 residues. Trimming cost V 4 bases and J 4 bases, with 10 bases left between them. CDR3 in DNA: TGCAGCGTTGTCAGAGACCGCACCGGGGAGCTGTTTTTT. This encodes CSVVRDRTGELFF.

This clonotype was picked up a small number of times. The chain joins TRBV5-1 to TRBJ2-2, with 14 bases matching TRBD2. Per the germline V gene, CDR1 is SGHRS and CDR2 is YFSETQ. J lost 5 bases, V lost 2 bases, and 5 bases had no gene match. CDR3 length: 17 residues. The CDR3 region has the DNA TGCGCCAGCAGCTTAGATTGGACTAGCGGGAGGACCGGGGAGCTGTTTTTT. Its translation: CASSLDWTSGRTGELFF.

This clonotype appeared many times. The CDR3: CASSYRDPAGNEQFF. The CDR3 DNA reads TGTGCCAGCAGCTACCGGGACCCAGCGGGGAATGAGCAGTTCTTC. The rearrangement uses TRBV6-5 and TRBJ2-1; 7 bases align to TRBD2. V shed 6 bases and J 7 bases; nucleotides not matched to a gene: 12. The CDR3 consists of 15 residues. Per germline, CDR1 MNHEY and CDR2 SVGAGI.

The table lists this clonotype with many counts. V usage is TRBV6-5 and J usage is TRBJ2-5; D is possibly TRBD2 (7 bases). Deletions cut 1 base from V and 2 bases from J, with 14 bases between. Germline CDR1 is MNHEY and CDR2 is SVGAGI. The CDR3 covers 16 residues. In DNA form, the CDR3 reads TGTGCCAGCAGTTACTTGGGGGCTAGCGGACAAGAGACCCAGTACTTC. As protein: CASSYLGASGQETQYF.

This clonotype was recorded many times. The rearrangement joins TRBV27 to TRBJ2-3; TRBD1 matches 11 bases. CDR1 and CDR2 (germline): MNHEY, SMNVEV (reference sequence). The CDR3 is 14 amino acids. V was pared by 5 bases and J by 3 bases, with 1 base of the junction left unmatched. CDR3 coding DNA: TGTGCCAGCAGTGGGGACAGGGGGACAGATACGCAGTATTTT. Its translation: CASSGDRGTDTQYF.

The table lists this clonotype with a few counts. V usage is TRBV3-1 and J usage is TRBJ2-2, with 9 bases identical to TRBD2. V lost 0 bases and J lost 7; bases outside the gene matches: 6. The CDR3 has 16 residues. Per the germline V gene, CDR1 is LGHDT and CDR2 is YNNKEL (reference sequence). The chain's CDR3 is CASSQERGRAGGELFF. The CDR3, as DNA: TGTGCCAGCAGCCAAGAGCGCGGGAGGGCCGGCGGGGAGCTGTTTTTT. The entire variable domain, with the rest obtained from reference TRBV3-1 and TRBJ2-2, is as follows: DTAVSQTPKYLVTQMGNDKSIKCEQNLGHDTMYWYKQDSKKFLKIMFSYNNKELIINETVPNRFSPKSPDKAHLNLHINSLELGDSAVYFCASSQERGRAGGELFFGEGSRLTVL.

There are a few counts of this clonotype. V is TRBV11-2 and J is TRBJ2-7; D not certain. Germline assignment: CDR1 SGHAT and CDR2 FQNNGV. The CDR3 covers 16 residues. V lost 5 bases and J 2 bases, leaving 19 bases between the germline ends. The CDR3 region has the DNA TGTGCCAGCAGCCAACGATTCGGGCGGAAACCCTACGAGCAGTACTTC. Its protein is CASSQRFGRKPYEQYF.

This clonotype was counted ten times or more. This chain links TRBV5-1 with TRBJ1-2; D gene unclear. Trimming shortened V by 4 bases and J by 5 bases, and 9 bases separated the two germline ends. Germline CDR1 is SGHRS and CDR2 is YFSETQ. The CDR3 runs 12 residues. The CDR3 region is CASSPPEYGYTF. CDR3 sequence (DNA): TGCGCCAGCAGCCCTCCCGAGTATGGCTACACCTTC.

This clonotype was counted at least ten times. CDR3 loop: CASSLGTGREQYV. CDR3 nucleotide sequence: TGTGCCAGCAGTTTAGGGACAGGGCGCGAGCAGTACGTC. The V gene is TRBV12-3 or TRBV12-4, the J gene TRBJ2-7, with TRBD1 identical over 8 bases. Germline trimming cut 1 base from V and 6 bases from J; bases unmatched to any gene: 2. There are 13 residues in the CDR3.

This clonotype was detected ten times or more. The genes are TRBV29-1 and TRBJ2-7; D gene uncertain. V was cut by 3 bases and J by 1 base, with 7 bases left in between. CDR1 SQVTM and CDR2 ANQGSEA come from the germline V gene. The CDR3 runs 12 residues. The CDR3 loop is CSVDYGSYEQYF. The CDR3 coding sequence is TGCAGCGTTGATTACGGGTCCTACGAGCAGTACTTC.

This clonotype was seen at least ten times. The CDR3 loop reads CASSLAWSNEQYF. The CDR3 DNA follows: TGTGCCAGCAGCTTGGCTTGGTCGAACGAGCAGTACTTC. The V gene is TRBV5-6, the J gene TRBJ2-7, with D hard to call. The CDR3 covers 13 residues. The germline V gene has CDR1 SGHDT and CDR2 YYEEEE. Between the trimmed V and J ends, which lost 0 bases and 5 bases, there was a span of 9 bases. Filled out from reference TRBV5-6 and TRBJ2-7, the complete variable domain reads DAGVTQSPTHLIKTRGQQVTLRCSPKSGHDTVSWYQQALGQGPQFIFQYYEEEERQRGNFPDRFSGHQFPNYSSELNVNALLLGDSALYLCASSLAWSNEQYFGPGTRLTVT.

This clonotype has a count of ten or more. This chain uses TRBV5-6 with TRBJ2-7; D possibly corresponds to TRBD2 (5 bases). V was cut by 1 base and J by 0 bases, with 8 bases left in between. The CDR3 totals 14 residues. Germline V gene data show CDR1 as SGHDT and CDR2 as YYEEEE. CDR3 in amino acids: CASSLLRGSYEQYV. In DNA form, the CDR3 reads TGTGCCAGCAGCTTGCTCCGGGGCTCCTACGAGCAGTACGTC.

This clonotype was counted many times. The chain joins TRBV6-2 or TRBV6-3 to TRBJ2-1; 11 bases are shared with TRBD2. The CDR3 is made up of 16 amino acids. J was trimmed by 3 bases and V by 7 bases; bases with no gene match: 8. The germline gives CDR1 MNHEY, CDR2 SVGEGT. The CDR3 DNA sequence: TGTGCCAGCATTCCGGGACTAGCGGAGAACTACAATGAGCAGTTCTTC. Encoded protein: CASIPGLAENYNEQFF.

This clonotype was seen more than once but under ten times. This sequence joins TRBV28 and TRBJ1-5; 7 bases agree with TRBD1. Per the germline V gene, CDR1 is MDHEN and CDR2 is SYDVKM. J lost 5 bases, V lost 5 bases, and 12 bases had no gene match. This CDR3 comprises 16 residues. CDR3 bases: TGTGCCAGCAGTCGGATGCAGGGGGATTGGGATCAGCCCCAGCATTTT. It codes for CASSRMQGDWDQPQHF.

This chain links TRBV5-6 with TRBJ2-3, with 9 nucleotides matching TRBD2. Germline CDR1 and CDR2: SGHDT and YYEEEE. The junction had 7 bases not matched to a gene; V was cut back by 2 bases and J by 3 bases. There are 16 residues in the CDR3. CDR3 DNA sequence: TGTGCCAGCAGCTTCCCGACTAGCGGATCAACAGATACGCAGTATTTT. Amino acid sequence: CASSFPTSGSTDTQYF.

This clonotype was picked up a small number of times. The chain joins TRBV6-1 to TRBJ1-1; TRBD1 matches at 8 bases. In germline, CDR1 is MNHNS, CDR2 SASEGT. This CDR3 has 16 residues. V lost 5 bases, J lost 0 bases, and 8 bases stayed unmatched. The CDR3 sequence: CASSTGQGMMNTEAFF. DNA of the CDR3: TGTGCCAGCAGTACCGGACAGGGCATGATGAACACTGAAGCTTTCTTT.